These 18 T cell receptor beta chains came from one sample sequenced in a study of T cells in Graves' hyperthyroidism and ophthalmopathy. RNA transcripts yielded amplified TCR beta CDR3 regions. HTBI primers were used for first-round RT-PCR of the TCR CDR3. TCRdb redid the calling of the multiplex PCR reads with MiXCR, one entry per CDR3 protein. In the table there are about 500,000 distinct CDR3 sequences, more than 15% of which are singletons. The specimen was blood. These receptors were taken from a woman aged 25 to 39 with Graves' ophthalmopathy.

This sequence joins TRBV7-9 and TRBJ2-1, with D perhaps TRBD2 (5 bases). Per germline, CDR1 SEHNR and CDR2 FQNEAQ (reference sequence). V shed 1 base and J shed 6 bases, with 16 bases lying between them. The CDR3 sequence is 16 residues long. CDR3 region: CASSLVGLAHSNEQFF. The CDR3 DNA is TGTGCCAGCAGCTTAGTTGGCCTAGCCCATTCCAATGAGCAGTTCTTC.

This clonotype has ten or more counts. The rearrangement links TRBV7-2 to TRBJ2-7; a weak D match, TRBD2 (5 bases). Germline values: CDR1 SGHTA, CDR2 FQGNSA. CDR3 length equals 13 residues. Trimming removed 2 bases from V and 9 bases from J, with 14 bases in between. The CDR3 sequence: CASSLFGELGQYF. In DNA form, the CDR3 reads TGTGCCAGCAGCTTATTCGGGGAACTGGGGCAGTACTTC.

This chain connects TRBV19 to TRBJ1-5; weak D call: TRBD1 (6 bases). Germline values: CDR1 LNHDA, CDR2 SQIVND (reference sequence). V lost 3 bases to trimming and J lost 7 bases, with 19 bases between them. CDR3 length equals 16 residues. The CDR3 loop is CASSIVQGGGGQPQHF. The CDR3 DNA is TGTGCCAGTAGTATCGTCCAGGGTGGGGGCGGGCAGCCCCAGCATTTT.

The sample holds many counts of this clonotype. V is TRBV27 and J is TRBJ2-1; D remains unclear. The length of the CDR3 is 16 residues. Between the trimmed V and J ends, which lost 6 bases and 0 bases, there was a span of 15 bases. Germline CDR1 MNHEY, CDR2 SMNVEV (reference sequence). For the CDR3, the DNA is TGTGCCAGCAGCAAAGTCGGCCAGAGCTCCTACAATGAGCAGTTCTTC. This codes for CASSKVGQSSYNEQFF.

This clonotype was counted at least ten times. V and J are TRBV7-9 and TRBJ2-1; D is perhaps TRBD2 (6 bases). Germline V CDR1 and CDR2: SEHNR, FQNEAQ (reference sequence). The CDR3 consists of 14 residues. The germline V and J ends were trimmed by 4 bases and 5 bases, with 12 bases remaining between them. CDR3 sequence: CASSSRLVHNEQFF. CDR3 DNA: TGTGCCAGCAGCTCACGACTAGTGCACAATGAGCAGTTCTTC. Full variable domain (rest looked up from reference TRBV7-9 and TRBJ2-1): DTGVSQNPRHKITKRGQNVTFRCDPISEHNRLYWYRQTLGQGPEFLTYFQNEAQLEKSRLLSDRFSAERPKGSFSTLEIQRTEQGDSAMYLCASSSRLVHNEQFFGPGTRLTVL.

Many counts were recorded for this clonotype. The J gene is TRBJ2-1, the V gene TRBV30, with a possible D match to TRBD1 (5 bases). CDR1 and CDR2 from the germline V gene are GTSNPN and SVGIG (reference sequence). This CDR3 comprises 15 residues. Trimming cost V 3 bases and J 0 bases, with 12 bases left between them. The CDR3: CAWSRTQGSYNEQFF. In DNA form, the CDR3 reads TGTGCCTGGAGCAGAACTCAGGGCTCCTACAATGAGCAGTTCTTC.

This clonotype was detected many times. This sequence joins TRBV11-2 and TRBJ2-1; D is possibly TRBD1 (5 bases). The CDR3 has 14 amino acids. With 0 bases removed from V and 8 bases from J, the gap between germline ends came to 11 bases. Germline V gene sequence: CDR1 SGHAT, CDR2 FQNNGV. The CDR3 bases are TGTGCCAGCAGCTTAGAGGTCAGGGTGGATGAGCAGTTCTTC. It translates to CASSLEVRVDEQFF.

This clonotype was detected ten times or more. V is TRBV10-3 and J is TRBJ2-7, with no clear D. V was cut by 6 bases and J by 0 bases, with 12 bases left in between. Germline assignment: CDR1 ENHRY and CDR2 SYGVKD. CDR3 length equals 14 residues. CDR3 in amino acids: CAISPEVASYEQYF. The CDR3 nucleotides are TGTGCCATCAGCCCAGAGGTCGCCTCCTACGAGCAGTACTTC.

There are a few counts of this clonotype. The chain is built from TRBV7-2 and TRBJ2-1; D is unresolved. V lost 5 bases to trimming and J lost 2 bases, with 13 bases between them. This CDR3 has 15 residues. Germline CDR1 is SGHTA and CDR2 is FQGNSA. In DNA form, the CDR3 reads TGTGCCAGCAGCCCATCAGGATTTCCCTACAATGAGCAGTTCTTC. Translation gives CASSPSGFPYNEQFF.

The chain is built from TRBV14 and TRBJ2-1; TRBD2 matches at 7 bases. In germline, CDR1 is SGHDN, CDR2 FVKESK. The length of the CDR3 is 12 residues. Trimming cost V 7 bases and J 9 bases; bases outside gene matches: 6. The CDR3 nucleotides read TGTGCCAGCATGGGGGACTATGGTGAGCAGTTCTTC. Amino acids: CASMGDYGEQFF.

Worth noting for this clonotype: The CDR3 carries no conserved terminal phenylalanine or tryptophan, so it likely arises from a read error. The chain is built from TRBV27 and TRBJ2-1; 10 positions match TRBD2. The length of the CDR3 is 17 residues. The germline gives CDR1 MNHEY, CDR2 SMNVEV (reference sequence). V lost 2 bases and J lost 0; bases outside the gene matches: 4. In DNA form, the CDR3 reads TGTGCCAGCAGTTTAACTCTAGCGGGGGTCTCCTACAATGAGCAGTTCCTC. It specifies CASSLTLAGVSYNEQFL.

The table lists this clonotype with many counts. The rearrangement joins TRBV12-3 or TRBV12-4 to TRBJ2-7; 14 nucleotides align to TRBD2. CDR3 length: 14 amino acids. V trimming: 6 bases; J trimming: 6 bases; junction bases outside the gene matches: 4. CDR3 region: CASSPGLAGGEQYF. In nucleotides, the CDR3 is TGTGCCAGCAGCCCAGGACTAGCGGGAGGCGAGCAGTACTTC.

This chain joins TRBV29-1 and TRBJ1-1; 10 bases are shared with TRBD1. Germline assignment: CDR1 SQVTM and CDR2 ANQGSEA. Trimming removed 4 bases from V and 1 base from J; junction bases left unmatched: 6. This CDR3 comprises 15 residues. The CDR3 spells CSVVGGQGGNTEAFF. As DNA, the CDR3 is TGCAGCGTTGTCGGTGGACAGGGGGGGAACACTGAAGCTTTCTTT.

This clonotype has a count of ten or more. V is TRBV6-1 and J is TRBJ2-2; TRBD1 aligns across 12 bases. CDR1 and CDR2 from the germline V gene are MNHNS and SASEGT. This CDR3 comprises 16 residues. With 2 bases clipped from V and 7 bases from J, the junction kept 5 bases outside the gene matches. CDR3 DNA: TGTGCCAGCAGTGAATGGGGACAGGGGGCTGTCGGGGAGCTGTTTTTT. Translation gives CASSEWGQGAVGELFF.

This clonotype has more than one count but fewer than ten. The gene calls are TRBV18 and TRBJ2-3, with D possibly TRBD1 on 6 matching bases. Trimming took 3 bases from V and 0 from J, leaving 19 bases between them. The CDR3 totals 18 residues. Germline CDR1 is KGHSH and CDR2 is LQKENI. CDR3 sequence (DNA): TGTGCCAGCTCACCCTATGGACCCAGGGGAATGAGCACAGATACGCAGTATTTT. It encodes CASSPYGPRGMSTDTQYF. The full variable domain, in which reference TRBV18 and TRBJ2-3 provide the parts outside the CDR3, is NAGVMQNPRHLVRRRGQEARLRCSPMKGHSHVYWYRQLPEEGLKFMVYLQKENIIDESGMPKERFSAEFPKEGPSILRIQQVVRGDSAAYFCASSPYGPRGMSTDTQYFGPGTRLTVL.

The sample holds many counts of this clonotype. The CDR3 sequence: CASSLTLRQGRDEQFF. CDR3 in DNA: TGTGCCAGCAGCTTAACACTACGACAGGGGAGAGATGAGCAGTTCTTC. The chain joins TRBV11-2 to TRBJ2-1; 8 bases are a match to TRBD1. Germline CDR1 SGHAT, CDR2 FQNNGV. The CDR3 consists of 16 residues. Unmatched junction bases numbered 11, after V lost 2 bases and J lost 8 bases.

Ten or more counts support this clonotype. V usage is TRBV7-2 and J usage is TRBJ2-2; 9 bases are a match to TRBD2. V lost 6 bases and J lost 4; bases outside the gene matches: 12. CDR3 size: 17 residues. The germline V gene has CDR1 SGHTA and CDR2 FQGNSA. Here the CDR3 DNA reads TGTGCCAGCAGGCCTAGTGCGGCGGGAGGGCTCACCGGGGAGCTGTTTTTT. Its protein product is CASRPSAAGGLTGELFF.

This clonotype has only a few counts. This chain joins TRBV14 and TRBJ2-1; either TRBD1 or TRBD2 may fit D (5 bases each). Per the germline V gene, CDR1 is SGHDN and CDR2 is FVKESK. Trimming pared 5 bases from V and 5 bases from J, leaving 13 bases between. The length of the CDR3 is 14 residues. The CDR3 nucleotides read TGTGCCAGCAGCGAGAGGGGCACAAACAATGAGCAGTTCTTC. Translated: CASSERGTNNEQFF. Filled out from reference TRBV14 and TRBJ2-1, the complete variable domain reads EAGVTQFPSHSVIEKGQTVTLRCDPISGHDNLYWYRRVMGKEIKFLLHFVKESKQDESGMPNNRFLAERTGGTYSTLKVQPAELEDSGVYFCASSERGTNNEQFFGPGTRLTVL.